Described below is a single T cell receptor (beta chain) sequence and its context. Germline assignment: CDR1 PRHDT and CDR2 FYEKMQ (reference sequence). This CDR3 contains 17 residues. The V and J ends lost 5 bases and 0 bases respectively, with 17 bases between them. This sample is part of a study of PD-L1 blockade in urothelial cancer. Background on the study: Bladder-origin urothelial cancer in males described about 90% of the 29 patients. Across blood samples, T cells had a median count of around 140,000. Samples of blood were analyzed 3 weeks (second dose) and 6 weeks after treatment start.

The repertoire was sequenced with immunoSEQ multiplex PCR; TCRdb's copy has only in-frame clones and lacks some. The profile shows 25,000 to 35,000 clones, 70% to 90% of them singletons. The sequencing here drew on PBMCs, taken around atezolizumab (anti-PD-L1) treatment. The source is a man over 45 with urothelial cancer. The rearrangement links TRBV13 to TRBJ2-1; possibly TRBD1 for D (5 bases). CDR3 sequence reads: CASSPFGAQSSYNEQFF. The CDR3 DNA reads as TGTGCCAGCAGCCCCTTTGGGGCTCAGAGCTCCTACAATGAGCAGTTCTTC.